This T cell receptor beta chain was identified during a study of blood T cell repertoires in COVID-19. Overall study context: The study drew acute and convalescent COVID-19 samples from the United States, Italy and Spain. PBMCs, B-cell-depleted T cells, or T cells provided the cDNA or gDNA that made up the material.

Germline-derived CDR1 and CDR2 are LGHDT and YNNKEL (reference sequence). This CDR3 has 17 amino acids. The V and J ends lost 0 bases and 3 bases, in that order; junction bases with no gene match: 9. Enrolled during active infection, Seattle patients were then followed longitudinally. Original processing methods: Reference gene primer amplification in the assay estimated nucleated cell counts. Data came from immunoSEQ multiplex PCR; TCRdb stores just in-frame clones and leaves some out. V, J and clone size are taken as reported in that table, and D and trimming were inferred from the DNA itself. Here the sample spans 95,000 to 120,000 clones, roughly 85% being singletons.

The clonotype comes from a woman in her fifties or sixties with COVID-19, enrolled during active disease. The chain has TRBV3-1 (or the pseudogene TRBV3-2) and TRBJ2-5, with TRBD1 matching 8 bases. The sample was peripheral blood. CDR3 sequence: CASSQDLGMTGEETQYF. The CDR3 DNA is TGTGCCAGCAGCCAAGATCTGGGGATGACAGGGGAAGAGACCCAGTACTTC.